The 21 T cell receptor beta chains given below trace back to one sample, sequenced in a study of OX40 agonist ivuxolimab in advanced cancers. The repertoire was sequenced with immunoSEQ multiplex PCR; TCRdb's copy has only in-frame clones and lacks some. The table includes 120,000 or so clones, 80% to 95% detected once. Sequencing used CD4+ or CD8+ T cells sorted from blood, obtained in a trial of the OX40 agonist ivuxolimab. Receptors originate from an adult with an advanced solid tumor such as melanoma, head and neck, liver or kidney cancer.

The V and J genes are TRBV18 and TRBJ2-7; D perhaps matches TRBD2 (5 bases). In germline, CDR1 is KGHSH, CDR2 LQKENI. V was shortened by 1 base and J by 7 bases, with 14 bases between the two germline ends. This CDR3 is built from 14 residues. The CDR3 DNA reads TGTGCCAGCTCACCACAGTCGACTACAAGTGAGCAGTACTTC. It is translated as CASSPQSTTSEQYF.

The genes are TRBV18 and TRBJ2-3, with D possibly called TRBD1 or TRBD2 (5 bases each). The CDR3 totals 15 residues. In germline, CDR1 is KGHSH, CDR2 LQKENI. Trimming stripped 3 bases from V and 6 bases from J, with 16 bases between. The CDR3 protein is CASSPPGPRTDTQYF. The CDR3 DNA sequence: TGTGCCAGCTCACCTCCGGGACCCAGGACGGATACGCAGTATTTT.

V usage is TRBV7-7 and J usage is TRBJ2-5; 11 bases align to TRBD2. With V trimmed by 5 bases and J by 2 bases, 4 bases remained unmatched. The CDR3 extends over 15 amino acids. Germline assignment: CDR1 SSHAT and CDR2 FNYEAQ (reference sequence). The CDR3 loop reads CASSDLAGGQETQYF. The CDR3 nucleotides are TGTGCCAGCAGCGACCTAGCGGGAGGACAAGAGACCCAGTACTTC.

The genes are TRBV5-6 and TRBJ1-1; the D is unclear. Trimming cost V 1 base and J 5 bases, with 15 bases left between them. This CDR3 has 15 amino acids. Germline CDR1 is SGHDT and CDR2 is YYEEEE. CDR3 DNA sequence: TGTGCCAGCAGCTTGCAAGGTCTCCTGGTTACTGAAGCTTTCTTT. It is translated as CASSLQGLLVTEAFF.

The V call is TRBV27, the J call TRBJ1-6; 9 bases align to TRBD1. The germline V gene has CDR1 MNHEY and CDR2 SMNVEV (reference sequence). The V gene end was trimmed by 8 bases and the J gene end by 7 bases; junction bases not matched to a gene: 21. The CDR3 is made up of 19 amino acids. The CDR3 protein is CASRPVGTGFYRGNSPLHF. The CDR3 region has the DNA TGTGCCAGCCGGCCCGTAGGGACAGGGTTCTATCGGGGGAATTCACCCCTCCACTTT.

CDR3 nucleotides: TGTGCCAGCAGCTGGGGGGAGACCCAGTACTTC. Its protein product is CASSWGETQYF. The rearrangement joins TRBV11-2 to TRBJ2-5, with D perhaps given as TRBD1 or TRBD2 (5 bases each). V lost 4 bases and J 5 bases, leaving 5 bases between the germline ends. Germline V gives CDR1 SGHAT, CDR2 FQNNGV. This CDR3 comprises 11 residues.

V is TRBV6-5 and J is TRBJ1-5; D not certain. The CDR3 totals 13 residues. The germline gives CDR1 MNHEY, CDR2 SVGAGI. V was cut by 2 bases and J by 15 bases, with 17 bases left in between. The CDR3 here is CASSYGMGYQRHF. CDR3 sequence (DNA): TGTGCCAGCAGTTACGGGATGGGTTACCAAAGGCATTTT.

The rearrangement uses TRBV11-1 and TRBJ1-1; weak D call: TRBD1 (6 bases). Trimming stripped 3 bases from V and 11 bases from J, with 16 bases between. Germline CDR1 is SGHAT and CDR2 is FQDESV (reference sequence). The CDR3 has 13 amino acids. Written as DNA, the CDR3 is TGTGCCAGCAGCTTGGTCGGGGGGCTGGAGGCTTTCTTT. Translation: CASSLVGGLEAFF.

The V gene is TRBV7-3, the J gene TRBJ1-5, with TRBD1 identical over 10 bases. After removal of 4 bases from V and 5 bases from J, the junction contained 2 bases not matched to a gene. Germline V lookup: CDR1 SGHTA, CDR2 FQGTGA. The CDR3 has 14 residues. CDR3 sequence (DNA): TGTGCCAGCAGCTCCGGACAGGGGGATCAGCCCCAGCATTTT. It translates to CASSSGQGDQPQHF.

The chain recombines TRBV4-1 with TRBJ2-5, with TRBD2 identical over 15 bases. The CDR3 is 19 amino acids. Germline V lookup: CDR1 MGHRA, CDR2 YSYEKL. V gave up 0 bases and J gave up 4 bases; unmatched junction bases: 9. The CDR3: CASSQDRFMGLAGGETQYF. The CDR3 DNA reads as TGCGCCAGCAGCCAAGATCGGTTTATGGGACTAGCGGGAGGAGAGACCCAGTACTTC.

In this sample, this clone turned up once. The J gene is TRBJ2-5, the V gene TRBV5-1, with 7 bases aligning to TRBD1. CDR3 length: 15 residues. Germline V lookup: CDR1 SGHRS, CDR2 YFSETQ. J lost 0 bases, V lost 4 bases, and 6 bases had no gene match. The chain's CDR3 is CASSPRQGYQETQYF. DNA of the CDR3: TGCGCCAGCAGCCCTCGACAGGGTTACCAAGAGACCCAGTACTTC.

The chain recombines TRBV19 with TRBJ2-1; 9 bases line up with TRBD1. This CDR3 comprises 15 residues. CDR1 is LNHDA, CDR2 SQIVND, per germline (reference sequence). The V and J ends lost 5 bases and 2 bases, in that order; junction bases with no gene match: 4. The CDR3 DNA follows: TGTGCCAGTAGTTCGGGACAGGGTCCCTACAATGAGCAGTTCTTC. Amino acids: CASSSGQGPYNEQFF.

The V call is TRBV5-1, the J call TRBJ2-5; maybe TRBD1 (5 bases). The CDR3 runs 15 residues. The germline V gene encodes CDR1 SGHRS and CDR2 YFSETQ. Trimming took off 2 bases at V and 1 base at J, with 12 bases between the two ends. The CDR3 nucleotides are TGCGCCAGCAGCTTTGGACACCCATCCCAAGAGACCCAGTACTTC. Encoded protein: CASSFGHPSQETQYF.

The V gene is TRBV7-3, the J gene TRBJ2-5; 9 nucleotides agree with TRBD1. This CDR3 has 14 amino acids. J lost 4 bases, V lost 3 bases, and 3 bases had no gene match. Per germline, CDR1 SGHTA and CDR2 FQGTGA. The CDR3 nucleotides are TGTGCCAGCAGCTTGACAGGGGGAGGAGAGACCCAGTACTTC. It specifies CASSLTGGGETQYF.

V gene TRBV27 combines with J gene TRBJ2-2, with 10 bases that match TRBD2. With V trimmed by 5 bases and J by 2 bases, 5 bases remained unmatched. The CDR3 contains 16 residues. Germline loops: CDR1 MNHEY, CDR2 SMNVEV (reference sequence). CDR3 sequence reads: CASSIAGGGNTGELFF. The DNA of the CDR3 is TGTGCCAGCAGTATAGCGGGGGGAGGAAACACCGGGGAGCTGTTTTTT.

The chain links TRBV6-4 to TRBJ1-1; the D gene is possibly TRBD1 (5 bases). V shed 5 bases and J shed 1 base, with 11 bases lying between them. CDR1 and CDR2 (germline): MRHNA, SNTAGT. CDR3 length equals 14 residues. CDR3 coding DNA: TGTGCCAGCAGTTTGGGGGGAGGGAACACTGAAGCTTTCTTT. Translated, it gives CASSLGGGNTEAFF.

CDR3 loop: CASSYQSGQLYGYTF. The CDR3 DNA sequence: TGTGCCAGCAGTTACCAATCGGGACAGCTCTATGGCTACACCTTC. The rearrangement links TRBV6-5 to TRBJ1-2; 7 bases fit TRBD1. The junction had 7 bases not matched to a gene; V was cut back by 2 bases and J by 4 bases. Germline V gene lookup returns CDR1 MNHEY and CDR2 SVGAGI. This CDR3 region has 15 residues.

The V gene is TRBV6-5, the J gene TRBJ1-2; 7 bases fit TRBD1. There are 13 residues in the CDR3. V trimming: 7 bases; J trimming: 3 bases; junction bases outside the gene matches: 5. CDR1 is MNHEY and CDR2 is SVGAGI in the germline V gene. The CDR3 sequence: CASNPGGYYGYTF. Written as DNA, the CDR3 is TGTGCCAGCAACCCAGGGGGTTACTATGGCTACACCTTC.

This chain joins TRBV5-1 and TRBJ1-2; perhaps TRBD1 as D (5 bases). CDR1 is SGHRS and CDR2 is YFSETQ in the germline V gene. V dropped 6 bases and J dropped 8 bases, with 26 bases sitting between them. The length of the CDR3 is 16 residues. The CDR3 DNA is TGCGCCAGCAAACGGGGAGGGGACGTTCTTCTAGGCGGCTACACCTTC. It yields the protein CASKRGGDVLLGGYTF.

This chain links TRBV28 with TRBJ2-7; possible D gene TRBD2, 6 bases. Trimming removed 7 bases from V and 0 bases from J, with 16 bases in between. The CDR3 length is 15 residues. Per germline, CDR1 MDHEN and CDR2 SYDVKM. The CDR3 DNA is TGTGCCAGCATCCCGGGCGGGGCAAACTCCTACGAGCAGTACTTC. Translation: CASIPGGANSYEQYF.

This clone has only one observation. The chain combines TRBV11-2 with TRBJ1-1, with 8 bases that match TRBD1. The trim removed 3 bases at V and 10 bases at J, leaving 4 bases unmatched. CDR1 SGHAT and CDR2 FQNNGV come from the germline V gene. This CDR3 has 12 residues. Here the CDR3 reads CASSFIQGGAFF. The CDR3 DNA is TGTGCCAGCAGCTTTATACAGGGGGGAGCTTTCTTT.